This T cell receptor (beta chain) was found in a study of regulatory T cells in long-lasting Graves disease. Study-wide points: Persistent patients had more shared public clonotypes (about 2,700) than new patients (around 1,000).

Building of the TCR beta libraries involved iRepertoire HTBI primers and Arm-PCR of CDR3 regions. TCRdb redid the calling of the multiplex PCR reads with MiXCR, one entry per CDR3 protein. Found here are over 450,000 distinct CDR3 sequences, approximately 12% of them singletons; the top ten hold roughly 8.9%. Time point here: newly diagnosed GD, antithyroid drugs for less than 3 months. The TCR library used RNA extracted from PBMCs. Graves' disease diagnosis used American Thyroid Association guidelines. A volume of approximately 9 milliliters of peripheral blood was collected in EDTA tubes. Germline V lookup: CDR1 SQVTM, CDR2 ANQGSEA. The CDR3 runs 16 residues. V lost 2 bases and J lost 5, with 20 bases in between. This clonotype was counted at least ten times. Its antigen is unknown. The sample was also linked to a second study, of T cells in Graves' hyperthyroidism and ophthalmopathy. That paper notes: Each diagnosis drew on symptoms, thyroxine, TRAb, thyroid ultrasound and orbital computed tomography findings.

This receptor was taken from a young woman with Graves disease. The material was peripheral blood mononuclear cells (PBMCs), obtained at new diagnosis, from a patient treated with antithyroid drugs. The chain carries TRBV29-1 and TRBJ2-3; possibly TRBD1 for D (7 bases). CDR3: CSVERFQGGGGDTQYF. In DNA form, the CDR3 reads TGCAGCGTTGAAAGGTTCCAGGGGGGAGGAGGAGATACGCAGTATTTT.